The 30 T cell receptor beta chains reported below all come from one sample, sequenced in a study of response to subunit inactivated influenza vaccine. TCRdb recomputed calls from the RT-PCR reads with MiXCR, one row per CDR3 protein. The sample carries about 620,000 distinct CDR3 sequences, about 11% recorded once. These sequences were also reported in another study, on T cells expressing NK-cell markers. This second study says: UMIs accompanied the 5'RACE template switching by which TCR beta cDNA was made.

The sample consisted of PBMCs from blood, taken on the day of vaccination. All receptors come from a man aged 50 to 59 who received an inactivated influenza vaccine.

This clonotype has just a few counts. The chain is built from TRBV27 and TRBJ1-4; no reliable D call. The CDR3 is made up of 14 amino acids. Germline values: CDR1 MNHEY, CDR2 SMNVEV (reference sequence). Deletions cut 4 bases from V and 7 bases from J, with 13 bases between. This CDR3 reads CASSSVDQIEKLFF. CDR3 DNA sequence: TGTGCCAGCAGTTCCGTGGACCAGATTGAAAAACTGTTTTTT.

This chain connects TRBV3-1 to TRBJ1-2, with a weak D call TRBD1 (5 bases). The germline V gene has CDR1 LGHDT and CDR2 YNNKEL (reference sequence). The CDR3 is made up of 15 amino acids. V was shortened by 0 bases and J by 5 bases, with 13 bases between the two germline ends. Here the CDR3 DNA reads TGTGCCAGCAGCCAAGATAACACAGGCCCATATGGCTACACCTTC. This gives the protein CASSQDNTGPYGYTF.

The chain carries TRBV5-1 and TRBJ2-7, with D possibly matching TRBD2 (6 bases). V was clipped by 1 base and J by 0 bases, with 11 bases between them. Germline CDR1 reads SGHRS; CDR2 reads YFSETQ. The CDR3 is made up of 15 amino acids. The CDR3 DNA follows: TGCGCCAGCAGCTTGTTGGTGGGAGGCTCCTACGAGCAGTACTTC. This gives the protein CASSLLVGGSYEQYF.

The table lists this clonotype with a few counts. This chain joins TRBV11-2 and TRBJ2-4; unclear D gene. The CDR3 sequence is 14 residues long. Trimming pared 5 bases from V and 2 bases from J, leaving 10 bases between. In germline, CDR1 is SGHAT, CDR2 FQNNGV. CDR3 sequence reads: CASSPARSKNIQYF. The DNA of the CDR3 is TGTGCCAGCAGCCCAGCCCGGTCCAAAAACATTCAGTACTTC.

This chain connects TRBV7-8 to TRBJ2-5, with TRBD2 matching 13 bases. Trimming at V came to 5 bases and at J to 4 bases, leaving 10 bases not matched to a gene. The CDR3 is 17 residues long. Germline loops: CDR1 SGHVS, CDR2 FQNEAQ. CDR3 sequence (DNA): TGTGCCAGCAGCCTTACTAGCGGGGGGGCGGTGGGAGAGACCCAGTACTTC. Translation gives CASSLTSGGAVGETQYF.

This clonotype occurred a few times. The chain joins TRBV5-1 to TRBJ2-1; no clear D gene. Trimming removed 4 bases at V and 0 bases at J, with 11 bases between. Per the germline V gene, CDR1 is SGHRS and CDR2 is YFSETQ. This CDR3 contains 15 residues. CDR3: CASSIARSSYNEQFF. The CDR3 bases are TGCGCCAGCAGCATCGCGAGAAGCTCCTACAATGAGCAGTTCTTC.

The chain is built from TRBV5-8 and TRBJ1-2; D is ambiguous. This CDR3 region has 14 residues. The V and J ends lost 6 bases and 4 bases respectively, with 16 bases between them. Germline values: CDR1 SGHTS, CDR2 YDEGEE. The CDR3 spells CASTQMTGGYGYTF. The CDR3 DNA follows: TGTGCCAGCACCCAGATGACGGGAGGCTATGGCTACACCTTC.

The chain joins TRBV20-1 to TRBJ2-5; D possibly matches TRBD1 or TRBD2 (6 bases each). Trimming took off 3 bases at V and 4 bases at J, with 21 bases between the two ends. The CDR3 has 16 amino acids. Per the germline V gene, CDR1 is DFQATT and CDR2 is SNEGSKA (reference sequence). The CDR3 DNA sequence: TGCAGTGCTAGGTCAGATGGTCGGGGGCGCTTAGAGACCCAGTACTTC. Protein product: CSARSDGRGRLETQYF.

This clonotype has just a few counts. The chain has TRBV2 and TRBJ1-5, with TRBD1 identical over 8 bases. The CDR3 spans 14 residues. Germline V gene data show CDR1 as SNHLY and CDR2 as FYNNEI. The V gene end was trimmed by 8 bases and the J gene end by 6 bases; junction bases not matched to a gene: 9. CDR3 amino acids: CASQGQGSFQPQHF. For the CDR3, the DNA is TGTGCCAGCCAAGGACAGGGCAGCTTTCAGCCCCAGCATTTT.

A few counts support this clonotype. The CDR3 sequence is CASSLGQGVAEQYF. In DNA, the CDR3 is TGCGCCAGCAGCTTGGGACAGGGGGTGGCCGAGCAGTACTTC. V usage is TRBV5-1 and J usage is TRBJ2-7; 9 nucleotides line up with TRBD1. The CDR3 has 14 amino acids. The V gene's germline CDR1 is SGHRS and CDR2 YFSETQ. Germline trimming cut 0 bases from V and 6 bases from J; bases unmatched to any gene: 4.

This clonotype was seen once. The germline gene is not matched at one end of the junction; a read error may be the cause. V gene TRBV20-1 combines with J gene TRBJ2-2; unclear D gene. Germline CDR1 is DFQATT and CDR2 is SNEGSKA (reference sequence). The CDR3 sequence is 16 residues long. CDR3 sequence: CCARDPIALNTGELFF. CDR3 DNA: TGCTGTGCTAGAGATCCGATAGCACTGAACACCGGGGAGCTGTTTTTT.

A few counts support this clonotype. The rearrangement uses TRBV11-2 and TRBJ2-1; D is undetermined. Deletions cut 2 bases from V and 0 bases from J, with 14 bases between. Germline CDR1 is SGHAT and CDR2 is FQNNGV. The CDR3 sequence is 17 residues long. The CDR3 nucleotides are TGTGCCAGCAGCTTACCCCTACCTTTAAGCTCCTACAATGAGCAGTTCTTC. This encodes CASSLPLPLSSYNEQFF. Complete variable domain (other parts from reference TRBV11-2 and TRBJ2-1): EAGVAQSPRYKIIEKRQSVAFWCNPISGHATLYWYQQILGQGPKLLIQFQNNGVVDDSQLPKDRFSAERLKGVDSTLKIQPAKLEDSAVYLCASSLPLPLSSYNEQFFGPGTRLTVL.

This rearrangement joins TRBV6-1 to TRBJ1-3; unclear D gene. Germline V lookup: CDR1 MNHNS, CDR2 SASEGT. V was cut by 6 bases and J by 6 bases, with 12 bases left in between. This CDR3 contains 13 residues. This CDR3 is CASRTAAVNTIYF. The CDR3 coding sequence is TGTGCCAGCAGGACTGCGGCAGTAAACACCATATATTTT.

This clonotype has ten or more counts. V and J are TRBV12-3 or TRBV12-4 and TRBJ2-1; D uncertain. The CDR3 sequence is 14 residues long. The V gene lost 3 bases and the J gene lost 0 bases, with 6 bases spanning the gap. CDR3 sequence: CASSFHSSYNEQFF. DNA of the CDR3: TGTGCCAGCAGTTTCCACAGCTCCTACAATGAGCAGTTCTTC.

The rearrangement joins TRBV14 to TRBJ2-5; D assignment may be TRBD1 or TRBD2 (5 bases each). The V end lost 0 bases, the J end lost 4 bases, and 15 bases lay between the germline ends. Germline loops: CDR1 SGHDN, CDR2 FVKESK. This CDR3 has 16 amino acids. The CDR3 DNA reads TGTGCCAGCAGCCAAGATCGGGGCACCCGGGGAGAGACCCAGTACTTC. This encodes CASSQDRGTRGETQYF.

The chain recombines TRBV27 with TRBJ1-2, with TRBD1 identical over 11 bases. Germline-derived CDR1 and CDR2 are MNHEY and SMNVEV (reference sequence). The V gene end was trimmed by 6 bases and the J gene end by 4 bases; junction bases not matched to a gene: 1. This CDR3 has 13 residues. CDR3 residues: CASSGQGAYGYTF. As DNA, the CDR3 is TGTGCCAGCAGCGGACAGGGGGCCTATGGCTACACCTTC.

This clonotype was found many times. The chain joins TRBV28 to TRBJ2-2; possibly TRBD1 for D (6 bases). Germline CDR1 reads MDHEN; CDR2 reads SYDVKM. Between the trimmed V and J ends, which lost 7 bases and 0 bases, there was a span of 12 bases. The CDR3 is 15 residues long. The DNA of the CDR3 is TGTGCCAGCACCACCGGGACAACGAACACCGGGGAGCTGTTTTTT. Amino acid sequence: CASTTGTTNTGELFF.

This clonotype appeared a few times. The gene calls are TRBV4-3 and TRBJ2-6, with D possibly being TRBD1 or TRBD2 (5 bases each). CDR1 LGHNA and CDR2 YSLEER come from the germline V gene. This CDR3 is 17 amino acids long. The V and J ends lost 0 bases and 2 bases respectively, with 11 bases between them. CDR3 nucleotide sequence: TGCGCCAGCAGCCAAGACACCTTGGGGGCTGGGGCCAACGTCCTGACTTTC. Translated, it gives CASSQDTLGAGANVLTF.

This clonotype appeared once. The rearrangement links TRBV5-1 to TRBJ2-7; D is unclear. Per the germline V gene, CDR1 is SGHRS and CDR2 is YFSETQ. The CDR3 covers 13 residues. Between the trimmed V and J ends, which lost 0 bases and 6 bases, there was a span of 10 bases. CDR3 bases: TGCGCCAGCAGCTTGGCCCTCCTGGGCGAGCAGTACTTC. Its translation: CASSLALLGEQYF.

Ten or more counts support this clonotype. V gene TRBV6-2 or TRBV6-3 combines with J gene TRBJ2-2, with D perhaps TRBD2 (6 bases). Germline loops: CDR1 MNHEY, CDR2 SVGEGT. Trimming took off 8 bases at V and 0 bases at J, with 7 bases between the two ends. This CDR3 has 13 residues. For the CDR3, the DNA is TGTGCCAGCCGGGGGTCGAACACCGGGGAGCTGTTTTTT. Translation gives CASRGSNTGELFF.

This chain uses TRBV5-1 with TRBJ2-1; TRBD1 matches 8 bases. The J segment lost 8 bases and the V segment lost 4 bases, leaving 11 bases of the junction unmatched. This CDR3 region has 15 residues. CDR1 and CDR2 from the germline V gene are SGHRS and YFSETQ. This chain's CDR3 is CASSARQGSMYEQFF. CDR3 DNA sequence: TGCGCCAGCAGCGCCCGACAGGGGAGTATGTATGAGCAGTTCTTC.

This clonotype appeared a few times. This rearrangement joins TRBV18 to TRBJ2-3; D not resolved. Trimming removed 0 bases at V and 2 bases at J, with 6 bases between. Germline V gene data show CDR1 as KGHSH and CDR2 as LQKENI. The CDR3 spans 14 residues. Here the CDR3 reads CASSPPHVTDTQYF. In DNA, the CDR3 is TGTGCCAGCTCACCACCCCATGTCACAGATACGCAGTATTTT.

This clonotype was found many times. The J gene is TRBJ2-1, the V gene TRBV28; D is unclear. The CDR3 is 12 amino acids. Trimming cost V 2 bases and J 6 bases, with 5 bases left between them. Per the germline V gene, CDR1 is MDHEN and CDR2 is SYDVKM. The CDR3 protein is CASSLASNEQFF. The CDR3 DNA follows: TGTGCCAGCAGTTTAGCATCCAATGAGCAGTTCTTC.

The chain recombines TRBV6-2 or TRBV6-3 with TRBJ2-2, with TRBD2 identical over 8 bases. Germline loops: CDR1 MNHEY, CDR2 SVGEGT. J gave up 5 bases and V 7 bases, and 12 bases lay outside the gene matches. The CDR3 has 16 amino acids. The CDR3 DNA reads TGTGCCAGCATCAAGGGTAGCGGGATTGGGACCGGGGAGCTGTTTTTT. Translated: CASIKGSGIGTGELFF.

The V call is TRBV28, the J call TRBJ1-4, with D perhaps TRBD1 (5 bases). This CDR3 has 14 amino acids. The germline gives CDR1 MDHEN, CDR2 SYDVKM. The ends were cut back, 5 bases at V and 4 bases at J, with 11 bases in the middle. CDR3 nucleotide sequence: TGTGCCAGCAGTAACCCCGGGGGTAATGAAAAACTGTTTTTT. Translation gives CASSNPGGNEKLFF.

The CDR3 bases are TGTGCCAGCAGCCCAACAGGAGCGTTTTCACCCCTCCACTTT. Translating it yields CASSPTGAFSPLHF. This chain joins TRBV7-9 and TRBJ1-6; the D gene is possibly TRBD1 (5 bases). Germline CDR1 SEHNR, CDR2 FQNEAQ (reference sequence). The CDR3 is 14 amino acids. Trimming removed 5 bases from V and 9 bases from J, with 14 bases in between.

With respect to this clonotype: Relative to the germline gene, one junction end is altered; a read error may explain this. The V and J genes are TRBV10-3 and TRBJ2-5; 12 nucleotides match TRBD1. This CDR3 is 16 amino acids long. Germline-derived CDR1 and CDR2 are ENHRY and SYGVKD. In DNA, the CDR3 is TGTGTCATCAGTGAGTCTCCCGGGACAGGGGGCGATTCCCAGTACTTC. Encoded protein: CVISESPGTGGDSQYF.

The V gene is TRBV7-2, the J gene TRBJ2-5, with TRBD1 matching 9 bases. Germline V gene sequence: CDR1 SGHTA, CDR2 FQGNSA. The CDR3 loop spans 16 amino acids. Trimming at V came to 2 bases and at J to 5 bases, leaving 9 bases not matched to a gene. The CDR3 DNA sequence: TGTGCCAGCAGCTTATCATACAGGGGGCGCGACGAGACCCAGTACTTC. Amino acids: CASSLSYRGRDETQYF.

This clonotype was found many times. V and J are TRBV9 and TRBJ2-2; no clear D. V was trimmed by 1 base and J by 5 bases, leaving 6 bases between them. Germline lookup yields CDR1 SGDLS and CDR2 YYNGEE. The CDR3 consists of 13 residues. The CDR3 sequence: CASSVSGTGELFF. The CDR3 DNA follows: TGTGCCAGCAGCGTAAGTGGGACCGGGGAGCTGTTTTTT.

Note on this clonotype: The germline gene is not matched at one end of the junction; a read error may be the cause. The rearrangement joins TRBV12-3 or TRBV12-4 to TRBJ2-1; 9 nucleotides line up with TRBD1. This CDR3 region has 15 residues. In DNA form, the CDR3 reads TGTGCCAGCAGTTTTTCTGGACAGGGGATCAATGTGCAGTTCTTC. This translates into CASSFSGQGINVQFF.